This entry lists 2 T cell receptor beta chains sequenced from one sample in a study of T cell responses to AZD1222 COVID-19 vaccine (dated by TCRdb to about 2021). The time point label, as the study defines it: about 28 days (+/-7) after the second vaccine dose. The library was obtained by the immunoSEQ multiplex PCR assay. TCRdb limited this immuneACCESS table to in-frame rearrangements with V and J called. A share of clones is missing; checked studies link under half to unresolved V genes, and the rest is unexplained. This sample holds approximately 120,000 clones; around 87% were observed only once. The ten largest clonotypes hold less than 4.5% of the sample. Sequencing was performed on peripheral blood, taken 28 days after the second AZD1222 dose. The receptors here all came from an adult who received the AZD1222 COVID-19 vaccine.

This clone has only a few counts. The chain couples TRBV11-2 to TRBJ2-1, with TRBD2 matching 10 bases. J gave up 4 bases and V 5 bases, and 5 bases lay outside the gene matches. Germline V gene data show CDR1 as SGHAT and CDR2 as FQNNGV. The CDR3 is 15 residues long. The CDR3 loop is CASSPGTSDYNEQFF. CDR3 nucleotide sequence: TGTGCCAGCAGCCCCGGGACTAGCGATTACAATGAGCAGTTCTTC.

The rearrangement uses TRBV19 and TRBJ2-1; 7 nucleotides line up with TRBD1. This CDR3 has 16 amino acids. The V segment lost 3 bases and the J segment 4 bases; nucleotides outside the gene matches: 9. Per germline, CDR1 LNHDA and CDR2 SQIVND (reference sequence). The CDR3 loop is CASSIGARGSYNEQFF. The CDR3 region has the DNA TGTGCCAGTAGTATTGGAGCCAGGGGGTCATACAATGAGCAGTTCTTC.